Presented here are 17 T cell receptor beta chains from one specimen sequenced in a study of identifying expanded T cells in peripheral blood. The method was immunoSEQ multiplex PCR; TCRdb's version includes in-frame clones alone and lacks a portion of them. The sample lists 100,000 to 150,000 clones, around 88% seen once, with about 8% in the top ten. The sequenced sample was blood. Every receptor here comes from a person aged 18 to 75 in good health.

V and J are TRBV5-1 and TRBJ2-3; D perhaps matches TRBD2 (5 bases). This CDR3 region has 16 residues. Trimming left V 0 bases short and J 2 bases short, with 13 bases between. Germline-derived CDR1 and CDR2 are SGHRS and YFSETQ. The CDR3 sequence is CASSLDGGGVTDTQYF. CDR3 coding DNA: TGCGCCAGCAGCTTGGATGGAGGTGGAGTCACAGATACGCAGTATTTT.

The table lists this clone with a count of one. The chain uses TRBV29-1 and TRBJ2-2; no clear D gene. Trimming removed 1 base at V and 0 bases at J, with 9 bases between. The CDR3 consists of 15 residues. The germline V gene has CDR1 SQVTM and CDR2 ANQGSEA. CDR3 DNA: TGCAGCGTTGAAGTTATGCACACGAACACCGGGGAGCTGTTTTTT. Translation: CSVEVMHTNTGELFF.

The rearrangement joins TRBV28 to TRBJ2-7; 10 bases match TRBD1. Per the germline V gene, CDR1 is MDHEN and CDR2 is SYDVKM. The CDR3 totals 15 residues. With V trimmed by 2 bases and J by 5 bases, 6 bases remained unmatched. CDR3 nucleotide sequence: TGTGCCAGCAGTTTAAGAAGACAGGGGGCGAACGAGCAGTACTTC. It translates to CASSLRRQGANEQYF.

The chain uses TRBV7-9 and TRBJ1-2; tentatively, D is TRBD1 (6 bases). Germline V gives CDR1 SEHNR, CDR2 FQNEAQ (reference sequence). CDR3 size: 16 residues. The V end lost 1 base, the J end lost 6 bases, and 18 bases lay between the germline ends. As DNA, the CDR3 is TGTGCCAGCAGCTTAGTGGGGGAAACAGGGAGGCATGGCTACACCTTC. Protein: CASSLVGETGRHGYTF.

CDR3 DNA: TGTGCCAGCAGCGTAGAGGGCGGATTCTCTGGAAACACCATATATTTT. Residues: CASSVEGGFSGNTIYF. The V call is TRBV9, the J call TRBJ1-3; D is unclear. V shed 0 bases and J shed 0 bases, with 10 bases lying between them. Germline V gene lookup returns CDR1 SGDLS and CDR2 YYNGEE. This CDR3 has 16 residues.

The chain couples TRBV7-2 to TRBJ1-2, with D maybe TRBD1 (6 bases). This CDR3 comprises 13 residues. Germline V gene data show CDR1 as SGHTA and CDR2 as FQGNSA. V was pared by 3 bases and J by 7 bases, with 12 bases between. CDR3 sequence: CASSFPGVAGYTF. As DNA, the CDR3 is TGTGCCAGCAGCTTCCCAGGGGTTGCTGGCTACACCTTC.

The V gene is TRBV20-1, the J gene TRBJ1-1, with D unresolved. The V gene lost 1 base and the J gene lost 3 bases, with 3 bases spanning the gap. This CDR3 region has 11 residues. Per germline, CDR1 DFQATT and CDR2 SNEGSKA (reference sequence). CDR3 residues: CSARVYTEAFF. CDR3 DNA sequence: TGCAGTGCTAGAGTCTACACTGAAGCTTTCTTT.

This chain uses TRBV29-1 with TRBJ2-1; TRBD2 might be the D (6 bases). The CDR3 sequence is 13 residues long. Germline V lookup: CDR1 SQVTM, CDR2 ANQGSEA. V was trimmed by 7 bases and J by 8 bases, leaving 18 bases between them. In DNA, the CDR3 is TGCAGCGCCCGCGCGGGAATTAGGGATGAGCAGTTCTTC. Translation gives CSARAGIRDEQFF.

As DNA, the CDR3 is TGCGCCAGCAGCCAAGCGACGGGACCCTACGAGCAGTACTTC. It codes for CASSQATGPYEQYF. V and J are TRBV4-1 and TRBJ2-7; the D gene could be TRBD1 or TRBD2 (5 bases each). The CDR3 runs 14 residues. Germline V gives CDR1 MGHRA, CDR2 YSYEKL. The V end lost 1 base, the J end lost 2 bases, and 9 bases lay between the germline ends.

This rearrangement joins TRBV4-1 to TRBJ1-2; the D gene is possibly TRBD1 (6 bases). Between the trimmed V and J ends, which lost 4 bases and 0 bases, there was a span of 12 bases. CDR1 is MGHRA, CDR2 YSYEKL, per germline. This CDR3 comprises 15 residues. The CDR3 sequence is CASSPRQDSNYGYTF. The CDR3 bases are TGCGCCAGCAGCCCTCGACAGGACTCTAACTATGGCTACACCTTC.

The rearrangement uses TRBV9 and TRBJ1-5; D might be TRBD1 (6 bases). The germline V gene has CDR1 SGDLS and CDR2 YYNGEE. The CDR3 loop spans 14 amino acids. The V end lost 3 bases, the J end lost 5 bases, and 12 bases lay between the germline ends. In DNA, the CDR3 is TGTGCCAGCAGCGAGACAGGTGATGATCAGCCCCAGCATTTT. Translated, it gives CASSETGDDQPQHF.

The gene calls are TRBV11-2 and TRBJ2-7; the match to TRBD2 covers 9 bases. Trimming at V came to 0 bases and at J to 2 bases, leaving 11 bases not matched to a gene. The CDR3 runs 18 residues. The V gene's germline CDR1 is SGHAT and CDR2 FQNNGV. In DNA, the CDR3 is TGTGCCAGCAGCTTAGATAATCCCCGAGCGGGAGGACCCTACGAGCAGTACTTC. Translating gives CASSLDNPRAGGPYEQYF.

V and J are TRBV14 and TRBJ1-3; 9 bases match TRBD1. CDR3 length equals 18 residues. The J segment lost 0 bases and the V segment lost 3 bases, leaving 9 bases of the junction unmatched. CDR1 and CDR2 (germline): SGHDN, FVKESK. This chain's CDR3 is CASSHMDRGKYSGNTIYF. The CDR3 DNA is TGTGCCAGCAGCCATATGGACAGGGGAAAATACTCTGGAAACACCATATATTTT.

The genes are TRBV11-2 and TRBJ2-7; a weak D match, TRBD1 (5 bases). V was cut by 0 bases and J by 2 bases, with 11 bases left in between. The CDR3 contains 15 residues. CDR1 SGHAT and CDR2 FQNNGV come from the germline V gene. In DNA, the CDR3 is TGTGCCAGCAGCTTAGATGGCCAGGGTGCCTACGAGCAGTACTTC. It codes for CASSLDGQGAYEQYF.

The V and J genes are TRBV18 and TRBJ1-1; D gene uncertain. Germline V lookup: CDR1 KGHSH, CDR2 LQKENI. Trimming shortened V by 2 bases and J by 11 bases, and 9 bases separated the two germline ends. This CDR3 is built from 11 residues. CDR3 nucleotides: TGTGCCAGCTCACCAAAGGGATGGGCTTTCTTT. This gives the protein CASSPKGWAFF. The full variable domain, rest sourced from reference TRBV18 and TRBJ1-1, is NAGVMQNPRHLVRRRGQEARLRCSPMKGHSHVYWYRQLPEEGLKFMVYLQKENIIDESGMPKERFSAEFPKEGPSILRIQQVVRGDSAAYFCASSPKGWAFFGQGTRLTVV.

This clone has only one observation. The chain joins TRBV7-9 to TRBJ1-2, with D perhaps TRBD1 (5 bases). This CDR3 is 13 amino acids long. Trimming removed 4 bases at V and 4 bases at J, with 10 bases between. Germline CDR1 is SEHNR and CDR2 is FQNEAQ (reference sequence). The CDR3 spells CASSSGQVYGYTF. The CDR3 DNA reads TGTGCCAGCAGCTCGGGGCAGGTCTATGGCTACACCTTC.

The J gene is TRBJ2-3, the V gene TRBV30; 8 positions agree with TRBD2. The length of the CDR3 is 12 residues. With 4 bases clipped from V and 10 bases from J, the junction kept 7 bases outside the gene matches. CDR1 and CDR2 from the germline V gene are GTSNPN and SVGIG (reference sequence). The CDR3 DNA follows: TGTGCCTGGAAGGGACGGGGGGGCTCGCAGTATTTT. Its translation: CAWKGRGGSQYF.